This T cell receptor beta chain was captured by sequencing in a study of PD-1 blockade in mismatch repair-deficient tumors. Study as a whole: Enrolled about 2012-2016, patients had progressing, pretreated mismatch repair-deficient cancers of approximately 13 types.

CDR1 is MNHEY and CDR2 is SVGAGI in the germline V gene. The CDR3 contains 14 residues. The trim removed 6 bases at V and 1 base at J, leaving 3 bases unmatched. Here immunoSEQ multiplex PCR was the method, and the copy in TCRdb shows in-frame clones only, minus some. The table has about 110,000 clones, 70% to 80% seen once. The TCR-sequenced patients were a few responders to pembrolizumab. Comment on this clone: Its target is unknown.

Study-level results: Tumor-resident clones, often absent from pretreatment blood, expanded after pembrolizumab and then contracted.

The material was peripheral blood, obtained roughly 60 weeks after starting pembrolizumab. The receptor's source is an adult with mismatch repair-deficient cancer. This chain uses TRBV6-5 with TRBJ1-5, with 7 positions matching TRBD1. The CDR3 region is CASRTGESNQPQHF. The CDR3 DNA sequence: TGTGCCAGCAGAACAGGGGAAAGCAATCAGCCCCAGCATTTT.